Listed here are 31 T cell receptor beta chains from one sample, sequenced in a study of T cell responses to AZD1222 COVID-19 vaccine. Generated by immunoSEQ multiplex PCR, the TCRdb table keeps only in-frame clones and is missing some. This sample has around 50,000 clones; about 90% occur once, and the top ten carry approximately 15%. Sequencing was performed on peripheral blood, taken on day 0 of AZD1222 vaccination. These receptors all stem from an adult in good health.

This rearrangement joins TRBV2 to TRBJ1-2; D is unclear. This CDR3 contains 14 residues. Germline CDR1 is SNHLY and CDR2 is FYNNEI. V was trimmed by 6 bases and J by 2 bases, leaving 13 bases between them. The chain's CDR3 is CASSPDGINYGYTF. The DNA of the CDR3 is TGTGCCAGCAGCCCAGACGGGATCAACTATGGCTACACCTTC.

This sequence joins TRBV5-6 and TRBJ1-1; D is unresolved. The germline V gene has CDR1 SGHDT and CDR2 YYEEEE. With 1 base removed from V and 9 bases from J, the gap between germline ends came to 7 bases. The length of the CDR3 is 11 residues. CDR3 sequence (DNA): TGTGCCAGCAGCTTGCGCCAGCAAGCTTTCTTT. The encoded protein is CASSLRQQAFF.

This chain connects TRBV6-5 to TRBJ2-3; 7 bases are shared with TRBD2. The CDR3 covers 12 residues. Germline V gene sequence: CDR1 MNHEY, CDR2 SVGAGI. V shed 6 bases, J shed 8 bases, and the junction held 5 bases outside the gene matches. The CDR3 coding sequence is TGTGCCAGCAGCACTCCGGGGGGTACGCAGTATTTT. Translation: CASSTPGGTQYF.

The V call is TRBV30, the J call TRBJ2-3; D not resolved. CDR1 is GTSNPN, CDR2 SVGIG, per germline (reference sequence). CDR3 length: 14 amino acids. The V and J ends lost 2 bases and 0 bases respectively, with 9 bases between them. The CDR3 loop is CAWSRDASTDTQYF. CDR3 coding DNA: TGTGCCTGGAGTAGAGACGCTAGCACAGATACGCAGTATTTT.

CDR3 DNA sequence: TGTGCCTGGAGTTCAGGCTACGAGCAGTACTTC. Translation gives CAWSSGYEQYF. The V gene is TRBV30, the J gene TRBJ2-7; D is uncertain. The CDR3 covers 11 residues. Germline lookup yields CDR1 GTSNPN and CDR2 SVGIG (reference sequence). Trimming took 2 bases from V and 3 from J, leaving 5 bases between them.

The chain carries TRBV28 and TRBJ2-1; TRBD2 matches 7 bases. After removal of 5 bases from V and 2 bases from J, the junction contained 3 bases not matched to a gene. CDR3 length: 14 residues. Germline-derived CDR1 and CDR2 are MDHEN and SYDVKM. Here the CDR3 reads CASSPAGTYNEQFF. The CDR3 nucleotides read TGTGCCAGCAGTCCAGCGGGGACCTACAATGAGCAGTTCTTC.

The chain employs TRBV14 and TRBJ2-2; D gene unclear. Trimming stripped 0 bases from V and 4 bases from J, with 12 bases between. This CDR3 has 16 amino acids. CDR1 is SGHDN and CDR2 is FVKESK in the germline V gene. The CDR3 is CASSQEILDLTGELFF. The CDR3 region has the DNA TGTGCCAGCAGCCAAGAAATCCTTGACCTCACCGGGGAGCTGTTTTTT.

This chain connects TRBV19 to TRBJ1-5; no reliable D call. The V gene lost 6 bases and the J gene lost 2 bases, with 17 bases spanning the gap. From germline, CDR1 is LNHDA and CDR2 SQIVND (reference sequence). This CDR3 region has 16 residues. This CDR3 reads CASRAARRYGNQPQHF. The CDR3, as DNA: TGTGCCAGTAGGGCAGCCCGACGGTATGGCAATCAGCCCCAGCATTTT.

This clone was seen ten or more times. The chain employs TRBV6-4 and TRBJ2-3, with TRBD2 matching over 8 bases. The CDR3 has 15 amino acids. Germline-derived CDR1 and CDR2 are MRHNA and SNTAGT. Unmatched junction bases numbered 7, after V lost 3 bases and J lost 5 bases. This chain's CDR3 is CASSEGAGVEDTQYF. CDR3 nucleotides: TGTGCCAGCAGTGAAGGAGCGGGAGTTGAAGATACGCAGTATTTT.

The rearrangement links TRBV7-2 to TRBJ1-5; 8 nucleotides agree with TRBD1. V was clipped by 5 bases and J by 6 bases; unmatched bases: 12. Germline CDR1 reads SGHTA; CDR2 reads FQGNSA. The CDR3 runs to 16 residues. CDR3 loop: CASSLWTGREGQPQHF. The CDR3 nucleotides read TGTGCCAGCAGCCTATGGACAGGGAGGGAGGGTCAGCCCCAGCATTTT.

The V gene is TRBV28, the J gene TRBJ2-5, with 7 bases identical to TRBD2. V dropped 6 bases and J dropped 4; count of bases not matched to a gene: 2. CDR1 and CDR2 (germline): MDHEN, SYDVKM. This CDR3 has 12 amino acids. The CDR3, as DNA: TGTGCCAGCAGGCGCGGGAGAGAGACCCAGTACTTC. Encoded protein: CASRRGRETQYF. The full variable domain, completed using reference TRBV28 and TRBJ2-5, is DVKVTQSSRYLVKRTGEKVFLECVQDMDHENMFWYRQDPGLGLRLIYFSYDVKMKEKGDIPEGYSVSREKKERFSLILESASTNQTSMYLCASRRGRETQYFGPGTRLLVL.

The chain uses TRBV6-5 and TRBJ2-5; D possibly corresponds to TRBD1 (6 bases). From germline, CDR1 is MNHEY and CDR2 SVGAGI. This CDR3 has 13 residues. Trimming left V 8 bases short and J 1 base short, with 11 bases between. CDR3 DNA: TGTGCCAGCGTCGAGGGGGTCCAAGAGACCCAGTACTTC. As protein: CASVEGVQETQYF.

This chain links TRBV10-3 with TRBJ1-1; TRBD1 might be the D (5 bases). The CDR3 runs 16 residues. The V and J ends lost 0 bases and 1 base respectively, with 12 bases between them. Germline CDR1 and CDR2: ENHRY and SYGVKD. As DNA, the CDR3 is TGTGCCATCAGTGAGTCCCGTCAGGGAACGAACACTGAAGCTTTCTTT. Its protein product is CAISESRQGTNTEAFF.

The chain couples TRBV6-1 to TRBJ2-7, with 13 bases matching TRBD2. V shed 6 bases and J 2 bases; nucleotides not matched to a gene: 4. CDR1 MNHNS and CDR2 SASEGT come from the germline V gene. CDR3 length: 15 amino acids. The CDR3 sequence is CASRGTSGAAYEQYF. Here the CDR3 DNA reads TGTGCCAGCAGAGGGACTAGCGGGGCCGCCTACGAGCAGTACTTC.

This chain links TRBV7-8 with TRBJ1-5, with D perhaps TRBD1 (6 bases). The CDR3 runs to 14 residues. Trimming pared 5 bases from V and 4 bases from J, leaving 12 bases between. The germline CDR1 and CDR2 sequences are SGHVS and FQNEAQ. Written as DNA, the CDR3 is TGTGCCAGCAGCGAACAGGGTTGGAATCAGCCCCAGCATTTT. This codes for CASSEQGWNQPQHF.

The V gene is TRBV5-1, the J gene TRBJ2-7, with D possibly TRBD2 on 6 matching bases. Trimming removed 2 bases at V and 0 bases at J, with 12 bases between. This CDR3 comprises 15 residues. Germline lookup yields CDR1 SGHRS and CDR2 YFSETQ. This chain's CDR3 is CASSFDGSSSYEQYF. The CDR3 DNA reads TGCGCCAGCAGCTTCGACGGGAGTAGCTCCTACGAGCAGTACTTC.

The rearrangement joins TRBV11-1 to TRBJ1-5, with 9 bases matching TRBD1. The junction had 2 bases not matched to a gene; V was cut back by 4 bases and J by 1 base. The CDR3 is 15 residues long. Germline values: CDR1 SGHAT, CDR2 FQDESV (reference sequence). The CDR3 region has the DNA TGTGCCAGCAGCTCAGGACAGGGGAGCAATCAGCCCCAGCATTTT. As protein: CASSSGQGSNQPQHF.

The genes are TRBV7-2 and TRBJ1-1, with TRBD1 matching over 7 bases. The germline V gene encodes CDR1 SGHTA and CDR2 FQGNSA. The CDR3 loop spans 15 amino acids. The V gene end was trimmed by 0 bases and the J gene end by 0 bases; junction bases not matched to a gene: 1. For the CDR3, the DNA is TGTGCCAGCAGCTTAGCGGGACAGTTGAACACTGAAGCTTTCTTT. Its protein product is CASSLAGQLNTEAFF.

The chain combines TRBV27 with TRBJ2-7; no clear D gene. The ends were cut back, 1 base at V and 4 bases at J, with 17 bases in the middle. The CDR3 totals 16 residues. The germline gives CDR1 MNHEY, CDR2 SMNVEV (reference sequence). The CDR3: CASSLFPAGSGYEQYF. The CDR3 region has the DNA TGTGCCAGCAGTTTATTTCCGGCAGGAAGTGGGTACGAGCAGTACTTC.

In DNA, the CDR3 is TGTGCCAGCAGCTTGTCGGCCGGCGGAATGAACACTGAAGCTTTCTTT. Residues: CASSLSAGGMNTEAFF. The chain has TRBV13 and TRBJ1-1, with D uncertain. This CDR3 comprises 16 residues. The V and J ends lost 3 bases and 0 bases respectively, with 14 bases between them. Germline loops: CDR1 PRHDT, CDR2 FYEKMQ (reference sequence).

The chain links TRBV2 to TRBJ1-6, with D unresolved. This CDR3 is 15 amino acids long. Between the trimmed V and J ends, which lost 5 bases and 0 bases, there was a span of 8 bases. CDR1 and CDR2 (germline): SNHLY, FYNNEI. CDR3 residues: CASSRGNSYNSPLHF. The CDR3 region has the DNA TGTGCCAGCAGTCGCGGCAACTCCTATAATTCACCCCTCCACTTT.

V is TRBV27 and J is TRBJ1-6; possibly TRBD1 for D (6 bases). This CDR3 spans 15 amino acids. Per germline, CDR1 MNHEY and CDR2 SMNVEV (reference sequence). The V gene lost 4 bases and the J gene lost 7 bases, with 14 bases spanning the gap. The CDR3: CASSSRGRENSPLHF. The CDR3 region has the DNA TGTGCCAGCAGTTCCCGGGGGCGGGAAAATTCACCCCTCCACTTT.

This chain connects TRBV28 to TRBJ2-7; D not certain. V lost 3 bases and J lost 0, with 9 bases in between. The CDR3 extends over 14 amino acids. CDR1 and CDR2 from the germline V gene are MDHEN and SYDVKM. CDR3 region: CASSLTEYSYEQYF. CDR3 coding DNA: TGTGCCAGCAGTTTGACCGAGTACTCCTACGAGCAGTACTTC.

This clone was seen just once. The chain has TRBV30 and TRBJ1-3; D gene unclear. Germline CDR1 is GTSNPN and CDR2 is SVGIG (reference sequence). V was shortened by 2 bases and J by 4 bases, with 12 bases between the two germline ends. The CDR3 totals 14 residues. CDR3 residues: CAWSKGSLGNTIYF. CDR3 in DNA: TGTGCCTGGAGTAAGGGCAGTTTAGGAAACACCATATATTTT.

This chain connects TRBV30 to TRBJ1-1; the D gene is possibly TRBD1 (5 bases). Germline V gene data show CDR1 as GTSNPN and CDR2 as SVGIG (reference sequence). V shed 2 bases and J shed 8 bases, with 18 bases lying between them. This CDR3 has 14 amino acids. The CDR3 sequence is CAWSLAMGRGEAFF. CDR3 sequence (DNA): TGTGCCTGGAGTTTGGCGATGGGGCGAGGGGAAGCTTTCTTT.

The chain carries TRBV6-6 and TRBJ2-7; 7 positions match TRBD1. This CDR3 spans 16 amino acids. J gave up 0 bases and V 5 bases, and 10 bases lay outside the gene matches. Per the germline V gene, CDR1 is MNHNY and CDR2 is SVGAGI (reference sequence). Here the CDR3 reads CASSLQGQTSSYEQYF. The CDR3 bases are TGTGCCAGCAGTCTACAGGGACAGACGAGCTCCTACGAGCAGTACTTC.

V usage is TRBV28 and J usage is TRBJ2-1; no definite D call. The CDR3 runs 13 residues. Germline CDR1 reads MDHEN; CDR2 reads SYDVKM. The germline V and J ends were trimmed by 3 bases and 5 bases, with 8 bases remaining between them. The CDR3 nucleotides read TGTGCCAGCAGTTTGACTGCGAACAATGAGCAGTTCTTC. Its protein product is CASSLTANNEQFF.

The V and J genes are TRBV19 and TRBJ1-5; unclear D gene. CDR3 size: 16 residues. V was cut by 7 bases and J by 3 bases, with 19 bases left in between. Germline CDR1 LNHDA, CDR2 SQIVND (reference sequence). In DNA, the CDR3 is TGTGCCAGTACCCCCTCAGACACCATATTCAATCAGCCCCAGCATTTT. The encoded protein is CASTPSDTIFNQPQHF.

Only one count was recorded for this clone. This chain connects TRBV4-2 to TRBJ1-2, with D possibly being TRBD1 (5 bases). Germline CDR1 reads LGHNA; CDR2 reads YNFKEQ. Between the trimmed V and J ends, which lost 1 base and 4 bases, there was a span of 22 bases. CDR3 length equals 18 residues. The CDR3 here is CASSQGVGFGGGGYGYTF. The CDR3 bases are TGTGCCAGCAGCCAAGGAGTGGGCTTTGGCGGCGGGGGCTATGGCTACACCTTC.

This clone occurred once. The gene calls are TRBV9 and TRBJ1-2; D remains unclear. V was pared by 4 bases and J by 7 bases, with 14 bases between. The CDR3 length is 13 residues. The germline V gene encodes CDR1 SGDLS and CDR2 YYNGEE. The chain's CDR3 is CASSPRRGPGYTF. As DNA, the CDR3 is TGTGCCAGCAGCCCCCGCCGGGGTCCTGGCTACACCTTC.

J is TRBJ2-7 and V is TRBV11-2; D may correspond to TRBD1 or TRBD2 (6 bases each). This CDR3 comprises 14 residues. With 5 bases removed from V and 2 bases from J, the gap between germline ends came to 13 bases. CDR1 and CDR2 (germline): SGHAT, FQNNGV. CDR3 sequence (DNA): TGTGCCAGCAGCCTTGTCGGGGGCGCCTACGAGCAGTACTTC. Translated, it gives CASSLVGGAYEQYF.